This is a list of T cell receptor beta chains from one sample in a study of OX40 agonist ivuxolimab in advanced cancers. TCRdb's table, derived via immunoSEQ multiplex PCR, lists solely in-frame clones and lacks some. The sample has under 20,000 clones, more than 65% seen once; the top ten hold around 33%. This material consisted of CD4+ or CD8+ T cells sorted from blood, taken in a trial of the OX40 agonist ivuxolimab. These receptor sequences come from an adult with an advanced solid tumor such as melanoma, head and neck, liver or kidney cancer. The CDR3 runs from the conserved cysteine through the conserved F or W. Each record gives: V gene, J gene, clone size, D gene, CDR3 DNA, CDR3 protein. D genes are given only for firm matches. Size is omitted from some rows. Given values are once, few, many or a class for expanded clones.

>TRBV9|TRBJ1-1|few|.
TGTGCCAGCAGCGTAGGACACTTGAACACTGAAGCTTTCTTT
CASSVGHLNTEAFF
>TRBV9|TRBJ1-2|.|TRBD1
TGTGCCAGCGGCTCCGGGACAGGGGTAAATGGCTACACCTTC
CASGSGTGVNGYTF
>TRBV21-1|TRBJ1-2|.|.
TGTGCCAGCAGCATTCAAGACGGGGGGGTAAGGCATGGCTACACCTTC
CASSIQDGGVRHGYTF
>TRBV7-6|TRBJ2-4|.|.
TGTGCCAGCAGCCCAGGACAGCGGAACATTCAGTACTTC
CASSPGQRNIQYF
>TRBV27|TRBJ1-5|.|.
TGTGCCAGCAGTTTGGCGGGCGGGCAGCCCCAGCATTTT
CASSLAGGQPQHF
>TRBV7-3|TRBJ2-2|.|TRBD2
TGTGCCAGCAGCTCGGACGGACTAGCCGGGGAGCTGTTTTTT
CASSSDGLAGELFF
>TRBV7-7|TRBJ2-7|.|TRBD1
TGTGCCAGCAGCTTAGGGACAGGGAGTGGCAACGAGCAGTACTTC
CASSLGTGSGNEQYF
>TRBV27|TRBJ1-1|.|.
TGTGCCAGCAGTTTATCGATCCTAACGAACACTGAAGCTTTCTTT
CASSLSILTNTEAFF
>TRBV7-9|TRBJ1-4|once|TRBD1
TGTGCCAGCAGCTCAGGACAGGCGGCTGAAAAACTGTTTTTT
CASSSGQAAEKLFF
>TRBV30|TRBJ2-1|.|.
TGTGCCTGGAGTTTAGCGGATTACTACAATGAGCAGTTCTTC
CAWSLADYYNEQFF
>TRBV18|TRBJ2-1|.|TRBD2
TGTGCCAGCTCACTTTCCGGGACTAGATATATGAATGAGCAGTTCTTC
CASSLSGTRYMNEQFF
>TRBV27|TRBJ1-1|.|.
TGTGCCAGCAGATCCGGGTCGGGAGGTGAAGCTTTCTTT
CASRSGSGGEAFF
>TRBV11-3|TRBJ1-1|.|TRBD1
TGTGCCAGCAGCCCGTGGACAGGAGCAAACACTGAAGCTTTCTTT
CASSPWTGANTEAFF
>TRBV2|TRBJ1-2|.|.
TGTGCCAGCAGTGAAGCGCTCACAGTTAACTATGGCTACACCTTC
CASSEALTVNYGYTF
>TRBV9|TRBJ1-2|.|TRBD1
TGTGCCAGCAGCGCCCCGGGACAGGGGGACTATGGCTACACCTTC
CASSAPGQGDYGYTF
>TRBV6-1|TRBJ2-7|.|.
TGTGCCAGCAGTGAAGCCCCGGGCCTTTACGAGCAGTACTTC
CASSEAPGLYEQYF
>TRBV18|TRBJ1-4|medium-sized|.
TGTGCCAGCTCCCCCTTCGGACGGATAAATGAAAAACTGTTTTTT
CASSPFGRINEKLFF
>TRBV5-1|TRBJ2-7|.|.
TGCGCCAGCAGCTTGAGGGACAAAGAGCAGTACTTC
CASSLRDKEQYF
>TRBV7-2|TRBJ2-1|.|.
TGTGCCAGCAGCTCCGCGGGGCTGGGCAATGAGCAGTTCTTC
CASSSAGLGNEQFF
>TRBV27|TRBJ1-1|few|.
TGTGCCAGCAGACCACTTGGACAGCTTGAAGCTTTCTTT
CASRPLGQLEAFF
>TRBV2|TRBJ2-7|.|.
TGTGCCTTCGGGCCGGTCTACGAGCAGTACTTC
CAFGPVYEQYF
>TRBV27|TRBJ2-2|many|.
TGTGCCAGCAGTTTCCAGGTGGGCGGGGAGCTGTTTTTT
CASSFQVGGELFF
>TRBV29-1|TRBJ1-1|.|TRBD1
TGCAGCGTTTGTCTGGGGGACAGGGCCAGCACTGAAGCTTTCTTT
CSVCLGDRASTEAFF
>TRBV25-1|TRBJ1-2|once|TRBD1
TGTGCCAGCAGTGAAGGGACAGGGGGGCCCCTATACGATGGCTACACCTTC
CASSEGTGGPLYDGYTF
>TRBV4-1|TRBJ2-7|.|.
TGCGCCAGCAGCCAAGGGCCGGGGAAAACCTACGAGCAGTACTTC
CASSQGPGKTYEQYF
>TRBV11-2|TRBJ1-1|.|.
TGTGCCAGCAGCTCCGTAGGAAGGACAGTGAACACTGAAGCTTTCTTT
CASSSVGRTVNTEAFF
>TRBV9|TRBJ2-5|.|TRBD2
TGTGCCAGCGGAAGCGGGGGTGGGGAGACCCAGTACTTC
CASGSGGGETQYF
>TRBV4-3|TRBJ1-1|.|TRBD1
TGCGCCAGCAGCCAAGCTTTTCAGGGGGCGAACACTGAAGCTTTCTTT
CASSQAFQGANTEAFF
>TRBV15|TRBJ1-5|once|.
TGTGCCACCAGCAGAGCCAGGGGTCAGCCCCAGCATTTT
CATSRARGQPQHF
>TRBV19|TRBJ1-4|.|TRBD1
TGTGCCAGTAGTATGGGGACAGCAACTAATGAAAAACTGTTTTTT
CASSMGTATNEKLFF
>TRBV19|TRBJ2-7|.|.
TGTGCCAGTACTTTGGGGGGTCCGAGGAACGAGCAGTACTTC
CASTLGGPRNEQYF
>TRBV5-1|TRBJ2-4|.|TRBD1
TGCGCCAGCAGCCCGACAGGGACCCGAGGCAAAAACATTCAGTACTTC
CASSPTGTRGKNIQYF
>TRBV7-3|TRBJ2-3|once|.
TGTGCCAGCAGCTTAGTGGCAGGTTACACAGATACGCAGTATTTT
CASSLVAGYTDTQYF
>TRBV7-9|TRBJ2-7|.|TRBD1
TGTGCCAGCAGCCCAAGTACAGGGGGGACAGGCGAGCAGTACTTC
CASSPSTGGTGEQYF
>TRBV27|TRBJ2-7|.|.
TGTGCCAGCAGTTCATTGCCGGTTACCTACGAGCAGTACTTC
CASSSLPVTYEQYF
>TRBV7-2|TRBJ2-1|.|.
TGTGCCAGCAGCTTACTTAACGGGGGGCCCAATGAGCAGTTCTTC
CASSLLNGGPNEQFF
>TRBV29-1|TRBJ2-7|.|.
TGCAGCGCAGACAGTACCTACGAGCAGTACTTC
CSADSTYEQYF
>TRBV30|TRBJ1-2|.|.
TGTGCCTGGAGTGTTTCCGACAACTATGGCTACACCTTC
CAWSVSDNYGYTF
>TRBV6-5|TRBJ2-7|.|.
TGTGCCAGCAGTTACGATGCCTACGAGCAGTACTTC
CASSYDAYEQYF
>TRBV7-2|TRBJ1-5|once|.
TGTGCCAGCAGCCATCAGGGATATAGCAATCAGCCCCAGCATTTT
CASSHQGYSNQPQHF
>TRBV7-6|TRBJ1-2|.|TRBD1
TGTGCCAGCAGCTTAGGGACAGGAGGAAGGGACGGCTACACCTTC
CASSLGTGGRDGYTF
>TRBV5-4|TRBJ1-4|once|TRBD1
TGTGCCAGCAGCCCGGGACAGGGGGAAAAACTGTTTTTT
CASSPGQGEKLFF